These 7 T cell receptor beta chains were sequenced from one sample in a study of cytomegalovirus exposure and HLA in healthy donors. Both 60 Vbeta primers and 13 Jbeta primers went into the PCR. The data were produced by immunoSEQ multiplex PCR, yet TCRdb's version contains in-frame clones alone and is incomplete. The table lists tens of thousands of clones, 65% to 70% of them singletons, with about 2.1% in the top ten. Sequencing was done on a sample of PBMCs. These receptors were collected from a woman aged 25 to 39 in good health and CMV-seronegative.

The chain has TRBV5-4 and TRBJ2-5, with TRBD1 identical over 9 bases. Germline CDR1 reads SGHNT; CDR2 reads YYREEE (reference sequence). The CDR3 is 14 residues long. The V segment lost 3 bases and the J segment 7 bases; nucleotides outside the gene matches: 7. The CDR3 DNA reads TGTGCCAGCAGCTCCGGGACAGGGTTATGGACCCAGTACTTC. Encoded protein: CASSSGTGLWTQYF.

The V call is TRBV11-3, the J call TRBJ1-3; no firm D call. This CDR3 contains 14 residues. Trimming took 1 base from V and 4 from J, leaving 8 bases between them. CDR1 is SGHNT, CDR2 YENEEA, per germline. Here the CDR3 reads CASSLGELGNTIYF. DNA for the CDR3: TGTGCCAGCAGCTTAGGAGAGCTCGGAAACACCATATATTTT.

This clone was observed a single time. The V gene is TRBV2, the J gene TRBJ2-5; 8 bases are a match to TRBD2. Losses at the gene ends were 6 bases for V and 5 bases for J; bases not matched to a gene: 8. There are 14 residues in the CDR3. Germline CDR1 and CDR2: SNHLY and FYNNEI. This chain's CDR3 is CASRGLARGETQYF. CDR3 nucleotides: TGTGCCAGCAGAGGACTAGCTAGAGGCGAGACCCAGTACTTC. Based on the CDR3 plus reference TRBV2 and TRBJ2-5, the full variable domain is EPEVTQTPSHQVTQMGQEVILRCVPISNHLYFYWYRQILGQKVEFLVSFYNNEISEKSEIFDDQFSVERPDGSNFTLKIRSTKLEDSAMYFCASRGLARGETQYFGPGTRLLVL.

The gene calls are TRBV6-5 and TRBJ2-5; a weak D match, TRBD1 (5 bases). Trimming pared 10 bases from V and 2 bases from J, leaving 17 bases between. Germline CDR1 and CDR2: MNHEY and SVGAGI. CDR3 length equals 14 residues. The CDR3 region has the DNA TGTGCCACCCAAACAGGTTATGCTCAAGAGACCCAGTACTTC. Translation: CATQTGYAQETQYF.

This clone turned up a few times. The gene calls are TRBV5-1 and TRBJ1-2; 9 nucleotides line up with TRBD1. Germline CDR1 SGHRS, CDR2 YFSETQ. After removal of 3 bases from V and 5 bases from J, the junction contained 5 bases not matched to a gene. CDR3 length equals 14 residues. The CDR3 bases are TGCGCCAGCAGCTGGGACAGGGCTTCTTATGGCTACACCTTC. This gives the protein CASSWDRASYGYTF.

This clone was seen only a few times. This sequence joins TRBV6-5 and TRBJ1-1; 8 bases fit TRBD1. Trimming at V came to 6 bases and at J to 5 bases, leaving 8 bases not matched to a gene. CDR1 is MNHEY and CDR2 is SVGAGI in the germline V gene. There are 14 residues in the CDR3. The CDR3 loop reads CASRPQGGLTEAFF. CDR3 sequence (DNA): TGTGCCAGCAGGCCACAGGGGGGACTTACTGAAGCTTTCTTT.

This chain connects TRBV30 to TRBJ1-2, with TRBD1 identical over 9 bases. The V gene end was trimmed by 8 bases and the J gene end by 4 bases; junction bases not matched to a gene: 5. Germline values: CDR1 GTSNPN, CDR2 SVGIG (reference sequence). There are 12 residues in the CDR3. The CDR3 loop is CAGTGPTYGYTF. As DNA, the CDR3 is TGTGCCGGGACAGGGCCCACCTATGGCTACACCTTC.